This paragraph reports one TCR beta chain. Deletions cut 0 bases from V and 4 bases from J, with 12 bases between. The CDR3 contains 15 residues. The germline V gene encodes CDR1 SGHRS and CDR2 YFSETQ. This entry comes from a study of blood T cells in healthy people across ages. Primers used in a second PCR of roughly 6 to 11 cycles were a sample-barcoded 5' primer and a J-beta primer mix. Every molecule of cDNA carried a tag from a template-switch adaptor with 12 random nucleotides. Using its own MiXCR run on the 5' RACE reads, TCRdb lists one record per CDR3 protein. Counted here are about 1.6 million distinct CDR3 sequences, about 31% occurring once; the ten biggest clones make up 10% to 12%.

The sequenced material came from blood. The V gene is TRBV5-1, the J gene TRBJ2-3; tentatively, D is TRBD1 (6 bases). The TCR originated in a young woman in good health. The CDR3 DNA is TGCGCCAGCAGCTTGGAGACAGGCCATTCAGATACGCAGTATTTT. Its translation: CASSLETGHSDTQYF.